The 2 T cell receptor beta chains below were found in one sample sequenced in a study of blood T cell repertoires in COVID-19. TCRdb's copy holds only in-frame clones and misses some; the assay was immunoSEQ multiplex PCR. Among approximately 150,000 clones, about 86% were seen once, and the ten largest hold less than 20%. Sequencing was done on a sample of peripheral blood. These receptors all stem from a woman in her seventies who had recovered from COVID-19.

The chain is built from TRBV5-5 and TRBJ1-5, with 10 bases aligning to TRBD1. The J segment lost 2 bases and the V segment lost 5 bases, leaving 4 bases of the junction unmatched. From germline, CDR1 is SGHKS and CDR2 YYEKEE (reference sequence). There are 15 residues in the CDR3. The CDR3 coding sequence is TGTGCCAGCAGTTGGGGGACAGGGGGCAATCAGCCCCAGCATTTT. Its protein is CASSWGTGGNQPQHF.

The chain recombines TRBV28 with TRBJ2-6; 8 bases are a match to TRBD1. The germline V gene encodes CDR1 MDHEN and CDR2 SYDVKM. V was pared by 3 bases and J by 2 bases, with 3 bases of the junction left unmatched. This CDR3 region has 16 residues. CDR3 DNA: TGTGCCAGCAGTTTGCAGGGGGCGCCTGGGGCCAACGTCCTGACTTTC. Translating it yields CASSLQGAPGANVLTF.